This TCR beta chain derives from a study of tumor-infiltrating lymphocytes in localized non-small cell lung cancer. Study results and limitations: TCR sequencing covered a subset of patients with enough tissue.

Clones were sequenced by immunoSEQ multiplex PCR, and TCRdb holds only the in-frame ones, with some missing. Among around 13,000 clones listed, 68% were seen once. From germline, CDR1 is SGDLS and CDR2 YYNGEE. CDR3 length: 16 amino acids. V lost 0 bases and J lost 4; bases outside the gene matches: 5. In regard to this clone: The antigen remains undetermined.

Sample: uninvolved lung tissue not adjacent to the tumor. The TCR comes from a human donor with non-small cell lung cancer. The chain couples TRBV9 to TRBJ2-1; 9 bases match TRBD2. The CDR3 loop is CASSVGLAGLYNEQFF. The CDR3 DNA follows: TGTGCCAGCAGCGTAGGCCTAGCGGGATTATACAATGAGCAGTTCTTC.